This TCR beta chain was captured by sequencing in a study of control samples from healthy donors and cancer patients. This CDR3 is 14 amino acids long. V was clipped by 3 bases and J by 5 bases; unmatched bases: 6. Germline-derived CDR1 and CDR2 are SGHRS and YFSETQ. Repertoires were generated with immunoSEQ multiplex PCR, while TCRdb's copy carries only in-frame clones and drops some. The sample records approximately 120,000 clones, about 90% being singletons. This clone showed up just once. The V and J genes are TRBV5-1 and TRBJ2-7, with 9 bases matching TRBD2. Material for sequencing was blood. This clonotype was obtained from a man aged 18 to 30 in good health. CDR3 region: CASSSLAGDNEQYF. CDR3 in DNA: TGCGCCAGCAGCTCATTAGCGGGAGACAACGAGCAGTACTTC.